This TCR beta chain was captured by sequencing in a study of T cells in women clearing cervical HPV infection. The protocol was immunoSEQ multiplex PCR, while the TCRdb copy is restricted to in-frame clones and leaves out a portion. Recorded for this sample: 20,000 to 30,000 clones. As concerns this clone: Its antigen is not known. The CDR3 end falls 3 residues outside the read, so it is completed with the germline J gene.

The study, taken as a whole, reports: CIN3+ cases had significantly higher TCR repertoire richness than controls, but evenness did not differ.

CDR3 size: 15 residues. J gave up 4 bases and V 6 bases, and 8 bases lay outside the gene matches. The germline gives CDR1 DFQATT, CDR2 SNEGSKA (reference sequence). The sample consisted of blood buffy coat. J is TRBJ2-2 and V is TRBV20-1; TRBD2 agrees at 10 bases. The source of this sequence is a woman aged 18-70 years with a cervical HPV16 infection that either progressed to CIN3+ or cleared (not recorded which). The CDR3 region is CSAPSGRGITGELFF. CDR3 DNA (partial): TGCAGTGCCCCAAGCGGGAGGGGTATCACCGGGGAG.